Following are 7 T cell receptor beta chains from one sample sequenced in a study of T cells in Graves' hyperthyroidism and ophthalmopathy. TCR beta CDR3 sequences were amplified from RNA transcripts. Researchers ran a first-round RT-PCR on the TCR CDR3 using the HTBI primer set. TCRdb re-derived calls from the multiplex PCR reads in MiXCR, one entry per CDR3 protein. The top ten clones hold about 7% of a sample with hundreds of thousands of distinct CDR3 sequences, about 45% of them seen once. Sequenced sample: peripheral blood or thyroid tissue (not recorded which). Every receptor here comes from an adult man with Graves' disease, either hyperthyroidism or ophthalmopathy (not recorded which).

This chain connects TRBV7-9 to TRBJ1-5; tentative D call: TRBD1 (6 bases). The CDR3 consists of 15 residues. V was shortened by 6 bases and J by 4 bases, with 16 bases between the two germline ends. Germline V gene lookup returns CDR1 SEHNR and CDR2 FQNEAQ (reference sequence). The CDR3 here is CASSPLGGGNQPQHF. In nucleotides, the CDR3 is TGTGCCAGCAGTCCCCTGGGGGGCGGGAATCAGCCCCAGCATTTT.

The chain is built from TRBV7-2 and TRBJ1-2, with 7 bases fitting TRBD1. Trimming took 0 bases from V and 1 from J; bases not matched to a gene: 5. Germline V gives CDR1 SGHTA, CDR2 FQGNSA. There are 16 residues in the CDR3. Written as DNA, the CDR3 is TGTGCCAGCAGCTTAGCGTCGGCAGGGGGTAACTATGGCTACACCTTC. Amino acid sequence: CASSLASAGGNYGYTF.

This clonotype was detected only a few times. The chain's CDR3 is CSVGAIGLGSYEQYF. The CDR3 DNA reads as TGCAGTGTGGGGGCTATAGGATTGGGCTCATACGAGCAGTACTTC. The chain is built from TRBV20-1 and TRBJ2-7; TRBD1 is a possible D gene (6 bases). V lost 7 bases and J lost 4, with 23 bases in between. The CDR3 spans 15 residues. Germline CDR1 reads DFQATT; CDR2 reads SNEGSKA (reference sequence).

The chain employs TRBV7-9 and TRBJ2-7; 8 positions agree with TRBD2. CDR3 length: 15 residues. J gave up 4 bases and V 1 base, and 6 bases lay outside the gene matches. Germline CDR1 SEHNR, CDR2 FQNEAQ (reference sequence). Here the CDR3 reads CASSLVSGGSYEQYF. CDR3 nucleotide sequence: TGTGCCAGCAGCTTAGTTTCGGGGGGGAGTTACGAGCAGTACTTC.

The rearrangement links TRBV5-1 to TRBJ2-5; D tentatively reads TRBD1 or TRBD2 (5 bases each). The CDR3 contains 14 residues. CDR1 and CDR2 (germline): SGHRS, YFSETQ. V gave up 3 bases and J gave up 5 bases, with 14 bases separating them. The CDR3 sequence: CASSYRDPRETQYF. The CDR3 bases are TGCGCCAGCAGCTACCGGGACCCCAGGGAGACCCAGTACTTC. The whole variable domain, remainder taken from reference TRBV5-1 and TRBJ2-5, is KAGVTQTPRYLIKTRGQQVTLSCSPISGHRSVSWYQQTPGQGLQFLFEYFSETQRNKGNFPGRFSGRQFSNSRSEMNVSTLELGDSALYLCASSYRDPRETQYFGPGTRLLVL.

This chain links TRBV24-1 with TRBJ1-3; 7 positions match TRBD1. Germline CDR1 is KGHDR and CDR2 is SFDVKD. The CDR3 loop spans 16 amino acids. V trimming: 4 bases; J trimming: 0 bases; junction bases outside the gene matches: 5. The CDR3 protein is CATSEDGQVSGNTIYF. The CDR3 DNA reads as TGTGCCACCAGTGAGGACGGACAGGTCTCTGGAAACACCATATATTTT.

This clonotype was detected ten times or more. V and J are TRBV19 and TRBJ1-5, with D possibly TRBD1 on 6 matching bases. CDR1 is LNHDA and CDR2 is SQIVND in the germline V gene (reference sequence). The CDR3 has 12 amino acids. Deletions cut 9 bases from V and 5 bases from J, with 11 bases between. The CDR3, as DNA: TGTGCCAGCACCAGGGGAGATCAGCCCCAGCATTTT. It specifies CASTRGDQPQHF.